This paragraph reports one TCR beta chain. The antigen remains undetermined. J gave up 0 bases and V 3 bases, and 2 bases lay outside the gene matches. The CDR3 spans 13 residues. Germline V gives CDR1 SQVTM, CDR2 ANQGSEA. The sample belongs to a study of human T cells and chemical hapten exposure. Study conclusions and caveats: It was expanded TCRs that formed significantly more large CDR3 similarity clusters than controls did.

Time point reported: patch test 1, 2 weeks after DPC sensitization. Treatment given: therapeutic diphenylcyclopropenone sensitization with weekly scalp DPC. MiXCR, applied by TCRdb to the RACE reads, yields one record per CDR3 protein. The sample holds about 49,000 distinct CDR3 sequences, about 9% seen once. The material sequenced was whole blood, taken in connection with sensitization to the hapten diphenylcyclopropenone (DPC). This TCR was sampled from a woman in her 50s with alopecia areata. Some clones in this sample may be carry-over from other donors' samples. This chain links TRBV29-1 with TRBJ2-7, with 7 nucleotides matching TRBD2. The CDR3 spells CSVETSNSYEQYF. The CDR3 bases are TGCAGCGTTGAGACTAGCAACTCCTACGAGCAGTACTTC.